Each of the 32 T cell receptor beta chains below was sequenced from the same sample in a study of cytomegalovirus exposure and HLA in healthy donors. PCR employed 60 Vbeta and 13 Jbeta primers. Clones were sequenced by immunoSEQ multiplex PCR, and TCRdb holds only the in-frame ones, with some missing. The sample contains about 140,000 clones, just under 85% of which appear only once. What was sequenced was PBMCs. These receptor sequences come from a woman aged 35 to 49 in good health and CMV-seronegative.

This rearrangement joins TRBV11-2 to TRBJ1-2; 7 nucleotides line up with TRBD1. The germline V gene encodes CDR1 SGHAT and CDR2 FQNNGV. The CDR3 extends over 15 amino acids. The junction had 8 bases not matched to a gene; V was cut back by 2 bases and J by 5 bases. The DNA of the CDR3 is TGTGCCAGCAGCTTAACCCTCTCAGGGGGATATGGCTACACCTTC. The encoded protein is CASSLTLSGGYGYTF. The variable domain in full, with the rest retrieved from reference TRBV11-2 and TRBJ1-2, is EAGVAQSPRYKIIEKRQSVAFWCNPISGHATLYWYQQILGQGPKLLIQFQNNGVVDDSQLPKDRFSAERLKGVDSTLKIQPAKLEDSAVYLCASSLTLSGGYGYTFGSGTRLTVV.

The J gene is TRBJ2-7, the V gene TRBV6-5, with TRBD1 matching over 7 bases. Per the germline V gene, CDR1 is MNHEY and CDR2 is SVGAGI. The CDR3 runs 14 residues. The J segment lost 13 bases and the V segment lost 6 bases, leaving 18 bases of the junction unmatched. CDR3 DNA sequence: TGTGCCAGCAGGCACCGACAGGGTGCCTCTTTATCCTACTTC. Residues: CASRHRQGASLSYF.

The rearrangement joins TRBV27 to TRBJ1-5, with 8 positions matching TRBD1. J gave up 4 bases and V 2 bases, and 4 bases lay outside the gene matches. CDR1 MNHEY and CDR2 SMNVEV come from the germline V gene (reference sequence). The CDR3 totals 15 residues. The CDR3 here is CASSLRDRRNQPQHF. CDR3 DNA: TGTGCCAGCAGTTTAAGGGACAGGAGGAATCAGCCCCAGCATTTT.

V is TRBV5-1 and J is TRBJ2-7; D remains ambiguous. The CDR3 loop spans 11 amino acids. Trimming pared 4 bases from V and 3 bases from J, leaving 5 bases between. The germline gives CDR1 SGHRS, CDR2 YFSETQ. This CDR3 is CASSGGYEQYF. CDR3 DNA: TGCGCCAGCAGCGGCGGCTACGAGCAGTACTTC.

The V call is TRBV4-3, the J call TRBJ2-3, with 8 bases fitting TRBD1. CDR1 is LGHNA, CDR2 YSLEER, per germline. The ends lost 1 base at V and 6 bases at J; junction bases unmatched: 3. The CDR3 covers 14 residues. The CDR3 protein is CASSQGTGRDTQYF. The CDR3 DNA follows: TGCGCCAGCAGCCAAGGGACAGGGCGGGATACGCAGTATTTT.

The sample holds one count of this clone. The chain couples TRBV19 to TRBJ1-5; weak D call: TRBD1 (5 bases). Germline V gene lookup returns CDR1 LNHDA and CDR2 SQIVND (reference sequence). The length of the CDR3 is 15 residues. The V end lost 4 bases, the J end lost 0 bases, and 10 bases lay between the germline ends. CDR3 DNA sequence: TGTGCCAGTAGTAGTCAGGGTTATAGCAATCAGCCCCAGCATTTT. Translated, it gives CASSSQGYSNQPQHF.

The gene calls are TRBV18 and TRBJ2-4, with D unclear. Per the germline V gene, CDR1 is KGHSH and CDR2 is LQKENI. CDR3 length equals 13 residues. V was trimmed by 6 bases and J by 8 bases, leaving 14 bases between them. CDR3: CASSPEVGDIQYF. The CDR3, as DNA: TGTGCCAGCTCCCCCGAAGTCGGTGACATTCAGTACTTC.

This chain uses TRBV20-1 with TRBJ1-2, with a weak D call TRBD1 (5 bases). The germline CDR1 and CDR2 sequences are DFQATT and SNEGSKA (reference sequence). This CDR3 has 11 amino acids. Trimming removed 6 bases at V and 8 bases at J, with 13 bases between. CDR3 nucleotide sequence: TGCAGTGCCCACGGGGGGTACGGCTACACCTTC. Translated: CSAHGGYGYTF.

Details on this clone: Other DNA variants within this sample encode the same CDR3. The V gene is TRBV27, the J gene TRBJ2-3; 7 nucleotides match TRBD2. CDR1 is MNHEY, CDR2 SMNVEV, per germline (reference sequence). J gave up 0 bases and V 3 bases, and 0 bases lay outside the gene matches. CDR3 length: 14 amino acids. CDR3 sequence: CASSLRESTDTQYF. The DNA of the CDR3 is TGTGCCAGCAGTTTGCGGGAGAGCACAGATACGCAGTATTTT.

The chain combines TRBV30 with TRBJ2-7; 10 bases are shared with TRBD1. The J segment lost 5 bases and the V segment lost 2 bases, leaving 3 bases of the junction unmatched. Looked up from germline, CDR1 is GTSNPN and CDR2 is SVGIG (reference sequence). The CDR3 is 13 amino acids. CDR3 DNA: TGTGCCTGGAGTCGGGGACAGGGGAACGAGCAGTACTTC. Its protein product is CAWSRGQGNEQYF.

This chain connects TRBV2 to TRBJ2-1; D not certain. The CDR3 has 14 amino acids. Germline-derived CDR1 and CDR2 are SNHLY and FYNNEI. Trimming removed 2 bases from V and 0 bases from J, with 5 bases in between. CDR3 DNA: TGTGCCAGCAGTGAAATCGTCTCCTACAATGAGCAGTTCTTC. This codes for CASSEIVSYNEQFF.

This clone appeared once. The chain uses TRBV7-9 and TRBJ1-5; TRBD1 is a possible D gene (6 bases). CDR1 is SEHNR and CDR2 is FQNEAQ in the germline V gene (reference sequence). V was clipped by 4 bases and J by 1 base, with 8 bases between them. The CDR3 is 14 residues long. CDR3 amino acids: CASSWGGSNQPQHF. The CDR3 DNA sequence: TGTGCCAGCAGCTGGGGGGGCAGCAATCAGCCCCAGCATTTT.

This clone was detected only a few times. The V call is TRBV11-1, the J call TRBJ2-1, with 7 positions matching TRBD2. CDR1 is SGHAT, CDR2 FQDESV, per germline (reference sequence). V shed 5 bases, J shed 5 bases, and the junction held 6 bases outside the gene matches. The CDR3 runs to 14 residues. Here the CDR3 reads CASSEGTTNNEQFF. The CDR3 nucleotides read TGTGCCAGCAGCGAAGGGACTACCAACAATGAGCAGTTCTTC.

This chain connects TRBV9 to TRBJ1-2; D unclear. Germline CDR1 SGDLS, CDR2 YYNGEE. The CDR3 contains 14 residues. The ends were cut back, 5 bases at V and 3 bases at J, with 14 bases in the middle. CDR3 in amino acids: CASSAGWSDYGYTF. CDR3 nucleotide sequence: TGTGCCAGCAGTGCCGGGTGGAGCGACTATGGCTACACCTTC.

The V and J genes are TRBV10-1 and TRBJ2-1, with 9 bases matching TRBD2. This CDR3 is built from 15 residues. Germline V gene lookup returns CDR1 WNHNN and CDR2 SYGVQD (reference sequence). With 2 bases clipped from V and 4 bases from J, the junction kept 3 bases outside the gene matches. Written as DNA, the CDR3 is TGCGCCAGCAGTGAGACCCTAGCGGGATACAATGAGCAGTTCTTC. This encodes CASSETLAGYNEQFF.

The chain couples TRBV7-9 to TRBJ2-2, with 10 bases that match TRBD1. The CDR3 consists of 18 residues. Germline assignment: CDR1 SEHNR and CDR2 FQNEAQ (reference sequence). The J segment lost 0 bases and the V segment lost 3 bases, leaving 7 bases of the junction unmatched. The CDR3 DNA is TGTGCCAGCAGCTTCGCCTTCGGGACAGGGGCGAACACCGGGGAGCTGTTTTTT. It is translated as CASSFAFGTGANTGELFF.

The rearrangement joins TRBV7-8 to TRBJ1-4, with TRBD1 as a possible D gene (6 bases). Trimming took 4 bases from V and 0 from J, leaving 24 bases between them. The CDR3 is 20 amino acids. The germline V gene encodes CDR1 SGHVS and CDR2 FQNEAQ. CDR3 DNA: TGTGCCAGCAGCTCCGTGCCCCTGGCAGGGGCTTCAACAACTAATGAAAAACTGTTTTTT. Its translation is CASSSVPLAGASTTNEKLFF.

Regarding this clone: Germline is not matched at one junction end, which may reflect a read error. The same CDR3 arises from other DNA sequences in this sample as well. The CDR3 loop is CASSLGGLAGADTQYF. In DNA form, the CDR3 reads TGCGCCAGCAGTTTGGGGGGACTAGCGGGAGCAGATACGCAGTATTTT. The chain couples TRBV5-1 to TRBJ2-3; 14 bases match TRBD2. CDR1 is SGHRS, CDR2 YFSETQ, per germline. The CDR3 covers 16 residues.

CDR3 loop: CASRGGTDTQYF. The CDR3 DNA is TGTGCCAGCCGAGGCGGAACAGATACGCAGTATTTT. V and J are TRBV6-4 and TRBJ2-3; D unclear. Per germline, CDR1 MRHNA and CDR2 SNTAGT. CDR3 length: 12 residues. Trimming took off 8 bases at V and 3 bases at J, with 9 bases between the two ends.

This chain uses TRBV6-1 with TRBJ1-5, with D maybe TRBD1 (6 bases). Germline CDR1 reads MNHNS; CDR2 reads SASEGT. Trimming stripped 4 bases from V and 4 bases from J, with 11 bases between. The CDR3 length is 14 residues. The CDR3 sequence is CASSGQVGNQPQHF. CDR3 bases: TGTGCCAGCAGTGGACAGGTAGGGAATCAGCCCCAGCATTTT.

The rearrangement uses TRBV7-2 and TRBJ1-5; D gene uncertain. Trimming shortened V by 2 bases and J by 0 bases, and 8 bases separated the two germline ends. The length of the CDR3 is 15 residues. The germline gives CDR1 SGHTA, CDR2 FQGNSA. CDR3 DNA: TGTGCCAGCAGCTTAACAAAAAATAGCAATCAGCCCCAGCATTTT. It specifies CASSLTKNSNQPQHF.

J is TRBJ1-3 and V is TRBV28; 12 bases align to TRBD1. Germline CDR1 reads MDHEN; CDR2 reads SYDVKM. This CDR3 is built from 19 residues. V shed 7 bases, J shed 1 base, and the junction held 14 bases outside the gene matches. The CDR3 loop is CASNGPGGDRGLSGNTIYF. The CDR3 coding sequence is TGTGCCAGCAACGGCCCTGGTGGGGACAGGGGGCTTTCTGGAAACACCATATATTTT.

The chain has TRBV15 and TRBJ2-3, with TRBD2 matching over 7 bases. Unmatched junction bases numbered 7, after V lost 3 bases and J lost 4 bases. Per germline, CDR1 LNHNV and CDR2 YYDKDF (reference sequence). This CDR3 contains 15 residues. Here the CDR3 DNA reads TGTGCCACCAGCAGGGGGCGGGAGCCCCCAGATACGCAGTATTTT. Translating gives CATSRGREPPDTQYF.

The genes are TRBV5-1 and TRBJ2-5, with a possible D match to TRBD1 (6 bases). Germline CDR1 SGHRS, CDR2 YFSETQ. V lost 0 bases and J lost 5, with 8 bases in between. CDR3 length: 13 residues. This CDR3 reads CASSLAQGETQYF. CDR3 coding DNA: TGCGCCAGCAGCTTGGCGCAGGGGGAGACCCAGTACTTC.

The CDR3 nucleotides are TGTGCCAGCAGTTCGTTGGGGGAGGTCGGTGAGCAGTTCTTC. It yields the protein CASSSLGEVGEQFF. The gene calls are TRBV28 and TRBJ2-1; weak D call: TRBD2 (6 bases). Germline loops: CDR1 MDHEN, CDR2 SYDVKM. The ends were cut back, 4 bases at V and 9 bases at J, with 16 bases in the middle. The CDR3 is 14 amino acids. The full variable domain, in which reference TRBV28 and TRBJ2-1 provide the parts outside the CDR3, is DVKVTQSSRYLVKRTGEKVFLECVQDMDHENMFWYRQDPGLGLRLIYFSYDVKMKEKGDIPEGYSVSREKKERFSLILESASTNQTSMYLCASSSLGEVGEQFFGPGTRLTVL.

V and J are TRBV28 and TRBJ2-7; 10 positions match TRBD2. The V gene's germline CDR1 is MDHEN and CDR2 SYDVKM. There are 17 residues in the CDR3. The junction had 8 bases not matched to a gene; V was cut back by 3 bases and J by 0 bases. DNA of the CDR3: TGTGCCAGCAGTTTGGGAGTAGCGGGAGGTCTCTCCTACGAGCAGTACTTC. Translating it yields CASSLGVAGGLSYEQYF.

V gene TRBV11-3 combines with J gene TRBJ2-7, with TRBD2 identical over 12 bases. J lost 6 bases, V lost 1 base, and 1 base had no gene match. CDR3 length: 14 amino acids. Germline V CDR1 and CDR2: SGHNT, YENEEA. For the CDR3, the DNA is TGTGCCAGCAGCTTAGGACTAGCGGGAGCCGAGCAGTACTTC. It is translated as CASSLGLAGAEQYF.

CDR3 sequence reads: CAVSGTRAGELFF. In DNA form, the CDR3 reads TGTGCCGTATCCGGGACTAGAGCCGGGGAGCTGTTTTTT. The genes are TRBV7-9 and TRBJ2-2, with 8 positions matching TRBD2. Germline values: CDR1 SEHNR, CDR2 FQNEAQ (reference sequence). The junction had 8 bases not matched to a gene; V was cut back by 11 bases and J by 6 bases. The CDR3 runs to 13 residues.

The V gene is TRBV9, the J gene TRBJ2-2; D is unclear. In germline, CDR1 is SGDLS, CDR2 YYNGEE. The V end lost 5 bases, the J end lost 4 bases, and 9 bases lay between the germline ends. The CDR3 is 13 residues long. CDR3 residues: CASSAAITGELFF. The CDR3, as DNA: TGTGCCAGCAGTGCGGCAATCACCGGGGAGCTGTTTTTT.

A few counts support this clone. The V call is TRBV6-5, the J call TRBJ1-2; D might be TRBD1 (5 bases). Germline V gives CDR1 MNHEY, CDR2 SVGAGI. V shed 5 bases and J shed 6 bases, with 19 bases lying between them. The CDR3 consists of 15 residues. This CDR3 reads CASSGSGRGWNGYTF. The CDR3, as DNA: TGTGCCAGCAGTGGATCCGGGCGGGGGTGGAATGGCTACACCTTC.

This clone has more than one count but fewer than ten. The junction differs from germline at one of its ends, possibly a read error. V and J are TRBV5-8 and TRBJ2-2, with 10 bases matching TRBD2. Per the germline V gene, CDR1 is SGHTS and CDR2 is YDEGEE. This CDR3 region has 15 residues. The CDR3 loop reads CASSPTSGVAGELFF. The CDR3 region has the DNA TGCGCCAGCAGCCCAACTAGCGGGGTCGCCGGGGAGCTGTTTTTT.

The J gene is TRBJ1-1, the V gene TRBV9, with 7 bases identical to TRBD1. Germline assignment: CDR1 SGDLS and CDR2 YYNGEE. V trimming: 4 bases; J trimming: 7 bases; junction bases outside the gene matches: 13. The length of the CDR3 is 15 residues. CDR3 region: CASSPHPGTADEAFF. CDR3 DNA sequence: TGTGCCAGCAGCCCCCATCCCGGGACAGCTGATGAAGCTTTCTTT.